This T cell receptor (beta chain) was recovered during a study of cytomegalovirus exposure and HLA in healthy donors. The CDR3 extends over 14 amino acids. V was shortened by 5 bases and J by 5 bases, with 15 bases between the two germline ends. CDR1 SEHNR and CDR2 FQNEAQ come from the germline V gene (reference sequence). Separation from the roughly 670-subject first cohort characterized the roughly 110-subject validation cohort, to which the donors belonged. Comment on this clone: Its antigen is currently unknown.

Findings and caveats of the study: In vitro assays verified that a few CMV-associated chains recognized CMV antigens specifically. The authors enumerated around 150 TCR beta chains as linked to cytomegalovirus.

Profiling relied on immunoSEQ multiplex PCR, and the TCRdb table lists in-frame clones only, not all of them. The sample has over 100,000 clones; about 95% are singletons. The receptor's source is a woman between 18 and 29 years old in good health and CMV-seronegative. Sequencing used PBMCs. The chain has TRBV7-9 and TRBJ2-5, with a possible D match to TRBD2 (6 bases). The CDR3: CASSPGGGWETQYF. The DNA for the CDR3 is TGTGCCAGCAGCCCTGGTGGAGGGTGGGAGACCCAGTACTTC.